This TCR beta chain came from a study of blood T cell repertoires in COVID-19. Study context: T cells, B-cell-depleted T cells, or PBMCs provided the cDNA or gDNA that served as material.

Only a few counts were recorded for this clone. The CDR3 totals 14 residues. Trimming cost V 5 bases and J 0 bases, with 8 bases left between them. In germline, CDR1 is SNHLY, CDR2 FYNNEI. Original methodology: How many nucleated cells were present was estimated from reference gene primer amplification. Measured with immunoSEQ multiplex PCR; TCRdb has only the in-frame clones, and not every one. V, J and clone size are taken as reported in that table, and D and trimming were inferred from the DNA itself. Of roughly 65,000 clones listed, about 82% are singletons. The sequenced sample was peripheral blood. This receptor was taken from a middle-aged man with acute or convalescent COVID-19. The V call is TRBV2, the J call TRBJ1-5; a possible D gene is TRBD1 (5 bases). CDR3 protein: CASSSGFSNQPQHF. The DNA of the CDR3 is TGTGCCAGCAGTTCAGGGTTTAGCAATCAGCCCCAGCATTTT. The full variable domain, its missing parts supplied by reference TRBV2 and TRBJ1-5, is EPEVTQTPSHQVTQMGQEVILRCVPISNHLYFYWYRQILGQKVEFLVSFYNNEISEKSEIFDDQFSVERPDGSNFTLKIRSTKLEDSAMYFCASSSGFSNQPQHFGDGTRLSIL.